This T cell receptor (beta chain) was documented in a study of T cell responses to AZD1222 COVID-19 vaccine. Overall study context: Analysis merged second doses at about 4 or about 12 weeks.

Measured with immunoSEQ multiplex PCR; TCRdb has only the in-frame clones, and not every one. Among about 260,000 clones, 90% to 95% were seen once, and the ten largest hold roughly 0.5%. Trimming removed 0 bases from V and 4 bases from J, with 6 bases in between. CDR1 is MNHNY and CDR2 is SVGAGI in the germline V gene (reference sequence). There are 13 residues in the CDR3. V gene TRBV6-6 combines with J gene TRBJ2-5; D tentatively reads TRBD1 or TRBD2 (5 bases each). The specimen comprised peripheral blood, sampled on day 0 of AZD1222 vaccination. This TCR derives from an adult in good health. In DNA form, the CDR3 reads TGTGCCAGCAGTTACTCGAGGGGAGAGACCCAGTACTTC. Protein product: CASSYSRGETQYF.